Listed below are T cell receptor beta chains from one sample, sequenced in a study of cytomegalovirus exposure and HLA in healthy donors. Assay: immunoSEQ multiplex PCR; the TCRdb copy retains only in-frame clones and omits some. The sample has about 140,000 clones; 65% to 70% are singletons. Sequenced sample: PBMCs. These receptors all stem from a man aged 25-45 years in good health and CMV-seropositive. CDR3s include the opening cysteine and the closing phenylalanine or tryptophan. Each record gives: J gene, V gene, CDR3 length, D gene, clone size, CDR3 DNA, CDR3 protein. The D gene is left open where the match is weak. Part of the rows lack a size; the others show once, few, many or a class for expanded clones.

j_call: TRBJ1-2; v_call: TRBV28; cdr3_length: 13; d_call: TRBD1; clone_size: few; cdr3_nt: TGTGCCAGCAGACAGGACAGGGTCAGGGGCTACACCTTC; cdr3_aa: CASRQDRVRGYTF
j_call: TRBJ1-5; v_call: TRBV6-5; cdr3_length: 14; d_call: .; clone_size: .; cdr3_nt: TGTGCCAGCAGTTACATTAACAGTAATCAGCCCCAGCATTTT; cdr3_aa: CASSYINSNQPQHF
j_call: TRBJ1-1; v_call: TRBV6-1; cdr3_length: 17; d_call: TRBD1; clone_size: .; cdr3_nt: TGTGCCAGCAGTGCCTCAGCAGGGGGCTCCGTGAACACTGAAGCTTTCTTT; cdr3_aa: CASSASAGGSVNTEAFF
j_call: TRBJ2-1; v_call: TRBV15; cdr3_length: 16; d_call: TRBD1; clone_size: .; cdr3_nt: TGTGCCACCAGTCCCCGGACAGGGTACCCCTACAATGAGCAGTTCTTC; cdr3_aa: CATSPRTGYPYNEQFF
j_call: TRBJ2-7; v_call: TRBV11-2; cdr3_length: 14; d_call: TRBD1; clone_size: .; cdr3_nt: TGTGCCAGCAGCTCCTACAGGGGCTCCTACGAGCAGTACTTC; cdr3_aa: CASSSYRGSYEQYF
j_call: TRBJ2-5; v_call: TRBV2; cdr3_length: 15; d_call: TRBD2; clone_size: once; cdr3_nt: TGTGCCAGCAGCTTAGCGGGAGGGTCCTCGGAGACCCAGTACTTC; cdr3_aa: CASSLAGGSSETQYF
j_call: TRBJ1-3; v_call: TRBV7-2; cdr3_length: 13; d_call: TRBD1; clone_size: .; cdr3_nt: TGTGCCAGCAAGGGACAGGGTAGAAACACCATATATTTT; cdr3_aa: CASKGQGRNTIYF
j_call: TRBJ2-5; v_call: TRBV19; cdr3_length: 15; d_call: TRBD1; clone_size: .; cdr3_nt: TGTGCCAGTAGTCCTGAGACAGGGGGTATTGAGACCCAGTACTTC; cdr3_aa: CASSPETGGIETQYF
j_call: TRBJ2-1; v_call: TRBV7-2; cdr3_length: 15; d_call: .; clone_size: few; cdr3_nt: TGTGCCAGCAGCTTCAACGGAGTCTCCTACAATGAGCAGTTCTTC; cdr3_aa: CASSFNGVSYNEQFF
j_call: TRBJ2-3; v_call: TRBV10-1; cdr3_length: 12; d_call: .; clone_size: .; cdr3_nt: TGCGCCAGCAGTGGGGCAACAGATACGCAGTATTTT; cdr3_aa: CASSGATDTQYF
j_call: TRBJ2-1; v_call: TRBV6-4; cdr3_length: 16; d_call: TRBD1; clone_size: medium-sized; cdr3_nt: TGTGCCAGCAGTGACTCGGGGACAGGAGATTACAATGAGCAGTTCTTC; cdr3_aa: CASSDSGTGDYNEQFF
j_call: TRBJ1-1; v_call: TRBV7-2; cdr3_length: 15; d_call: TRBD1; clone_size: .; cdr3_nt: TGTGCCAGCAGCTTAGGGACCGGGACAGGGACAGTGGCTTTCTTT; cdr3_aa: CASSLGTGTGTVAFF
j_call: TRBJ2-7; v_call: TRBV9; cdr3_length: 13; d_call: .; clone_size: .; cdr3_nt: TGTGCCAGCAGCCCCTCCGCCGGCTACGAGCAGTACTTC; cdr3_aa: CASSPSAGYEQYF
j_call: TRBJ2-1; v_call: TRBV5-1; cdr3_length: 16; d_call: TRBD2; clone_size: .; cdr3_nt: TGCGCCAGCAGCTTGGCCGATCTAGCGGGAGTTTCTGAGCAGTTCTTC; cdr3_aa: CASSLADLAGVSEQFF
j_call: TRBJ2-7; v_call: TRBV6-1; cdr3_length: 14; d_call: .; clone_size: .; cdr3_nt: TGTGCCAGCAGTGACCAGGGGACCCCCTACGAGCAGTACTTC; cdr3_aa: CASSDQGTPYEQYF
j_call: TRBJ2-7; v_call: TRBV10-1; cdr3_length: 15; d_call: TRBD1; clone_size: .; cdr3_nt: TGCGCCAGCACCGCCCCGGGACAGGGAAAGTACGAGCAGTACTTC; cdr3_aa: CASTAPGQGKYEQYF
j_call: TRBJ2-7; v_call: TRBV6-1; cdr3_length: 17; d_call: TRBD1; clone_size: .; cdr3_nt: TGTGCCAGCAGTGAAGTAGGGACAGGGGTCGACTCCTACGAGCAGTACTTC; cdr3_aa: CASSEVGTGVDSYEQYF
j_call: TRBJ1-1; v_call: TRBV7-9; cdr3_length: 16; d_call: .; clone_size: few; cdr3_nt: TGTGCCAGCAGCTTAGTGGCAGGGAACATGAACACTGAAGCTTTCTTT; cdr3_aa: CASSLVAGNMNTEAFF
j_call: TRBJ2-1; v_call: TRBV7-3; cdr3_length: 13; d_call: .; clone_size: .; cdr3_nt: TGTGCCAGCAGCTTACAGGCCCGCCAGGAGCAGTTCTTC; cdr3_aa: CASSLQARQEQFF
j_call: TRBJ2-5; v_call: TRBV10-3; cdr3_length: 14; d_call: TRBD2; clone_size: .; cdr3_nt: TGTGCCATCAGTGGGACGACTAGCTTGGAGACCCAGTACTTC; cdr3_aa: CAISGTTSLETQYF
j_call: TRBJ1-3; v_call: TRBV2; cdr3_length: 17; d_call: TRBD1; clone_size: .; cdr3_nt: TGTGCCAGCAGTCTTTGGACGGGGACAGCCTCTGGAAACACCATATATTTT; cdr3_aa: CASSLWTGTASGNTIYF
j_call: TRBJ1-3; v_call: TRBV4-2; cdr3_length: 14; d_call: .; clone_size: .; cdr3_nt: TGTGCCAGCAGCCAAGGACACGATGGAAACACCATATATTTT; cdr3_aa: CASSQGHDGNTIYF
j_call: TRBJ2-5; v_call: TRBV2; cdr3_length: 13; d_call: TRBD1; clone_size: .; cdr3_nt: TGTGCCAGCAGGGACGGACAGGGGACTACCCAGTACTTC; cdr3_aa: CASRDGQGTTQYF
j_call: TRBJ1-4; v_call: TRBV19; cdr3_length: 15; d_call: TRBD1; clone_size: .; cdr3_nt: TGTGCCAGCACCCAACAGGGGGTGATGGGCGAAAAACTGTTTTTT; cdr3_aa: CASTQQGVMGEKLFF
j_call: TRBJ2-7; v_call: TRBV19; cdr3_length: 15; d_call: TRBD2; clone_size: .; cdr3_nt: TGTGCCAGTACCATAACTAGCGGGGGCAGCTACGAGCAGTACTTC; cdr3_aa: CASTITSGGSYEQYF
j_call: TRBJ2-5; v_call: TRBV7-8; cdr3_length: 14; d_call: TRBD2; clone_size: .; cdr3_nt: TGTGCCAGCACCGCGGATAGCGGGAGATTCAAGCAGTACTTC; cdr3_aa: CASTADSGRFKQYF
j_call: TRBJ2-3; v_call: TRBV11-2; cdr3_length: 13; d_call: .; clone_size: .; cdr3_nt: TGTGCCAGCAGCTTCAGGCGCACAGATACGCAGTATTTT; cdr3_aa: CASSFRRTDTQYF
j_call: TRBJ1-1; v_call: TRBV30; cdr3_length: 16; d_call: TRBD1; clone_size: .; cdr3_nt: TGTGCCTCGATAACGGGACAGGGTTATATGAACACTGAAGCTTTCTTT; cdr3_aa: CASITGQGYMNTEAFF
j_call: TRBJ2-5; v_call: TRBV28; cdr3_length: 14; d_call: TRBD2; clone_size: .; cdr3_nt: TGTGCCAGCAGTATGGCTAGCGGGAGAAAGACCCAGTACTTC; cdr3_aa: CASSMASGRKTQYF
j_call: TRBJ1-2; v_call: TRBV28; cdr3_length: 11; d_call: .; clone_size: few; cdr3_nt: TGTGCCAGTCGAGACAGTTTCGGCTACACCTTC; cdr3_aa: CASRDSFGYTF
j_call: TRBJ1-1; v_call: TRBV18; cdr3_length: 19; d_call: TRBD1; clone_size: .; cdr3_nt: TGTGCCAGCTCACCACCCCCCGGTGGACAGGGATCTTTGAACACTGAAGCTTTCTTT; cdr3_aa: CASSPPPGGQGSLNTEAFF
j_call: TRBJ2-2; v_call: TRBV18; cdr3_length: 16; d_call: .; clone_size: .; cdr3_nt: TGTGCCAGCTCACCTAGCCAGCTCGAGAACACCGGGGAGCTGTTTTTT; cdr3_aa: CASSPSQLENTGELFF
j_call: TRBJ2-1; v_call: TRBV7-8; cdr3_length: 16; d_call: TRBD2; clone_size: .; cdr3_nt: TGTGCCAGCAGCTTAGAGGGACTAGTAGGACTCAATGAGCAGTTCTTC; cdr3_aa: CASSLEGLVGLNEQFF
j_call: TRBJ2-1; v_call: TRBV6-4; cdr3_length: 14; d_call: .; clone_size: .; cdr3_nt: TGTGCCAGCAGTCCGAGACTAGGCGGCAATGAGCAGTTCTTC; cdr3_aa: CASSPRLGGNEQFF
j_call: TRBJ1-5; v_call: TRBV6-5; cdr3_length: 15; d_call: .; clone_size: .; cdr3_nt: TGTGCCAGCAGGTTACAGCTCGATAGCAATCAGCCCCAGCATTTT; cdr3_aa: CASRLQLDSNQPQHF
j_call: TRBJ2-2; v_call: TRBV5-1; cdr3_length: 17; d_call: TRBD2; clone_size: .; cdr3_nt: TGCGCCAGCAGCTTCCCGAGCGGGAGGGCCGACACCGGGGAGCTGTTTTTT; cdr3_aa: CASSFPSGRADTGELFF
j_call: TRBJ1-2; v_call: TRBV11-3; cdr3_length: 16; d_call: TRBD1; clone_size: .; cdr3_nt: TGTGCCAGCAGCTTAGAGTTGGCGGGACAGCCCTATGGCTACACCTTC; cdr3_aa: CASSLELAGQPYGYTF
j_call: TRBJ1-1; v_call: TRBV2; cdr3_length: 11; d_call: .; clone_size: few; cdr3_nt: TGTGCCAGCAGCGGGGGGACTGAAGCTTTCTTT; cdr3_aa: CASSGGTEAFF
j_call: TRBJ2-7; v_call: TRBV19; cdr3_length: 12; d_call: .; clone_size: few; cdr3_nt: TGTGCCAGTAGTGGAGGGAACTACGAGCAGTACTTC; cdr3_aa: CASSGGNYEQYF
j_call: TRBJ1-1; v_call: TRBV6-5; cdr3_length: 14; d_call: TRBD1; clone_size: .; cdr3_nt: TGTGCCAGCAACGACAGGGCCTTTAGGACTGAAGCTTTCTTT; cdr3_aa: CASNDRAFRTEAFF
j_call: TRBJ2-7; v_call: TRBV27; cdr3_length: 15; d_call: .; clone_size: .; cdr3_nt: TGTGCCAGCAGTCCCTCCGGGGGGCCTGCCTACGAGCAGTACTTC; cdr3_aa: CASSPSGGPAYEQYF
j_call: TRBJ2-7; v_call: TRBV29-1; cdr3_length: 16; d_call: TRBD2; clone_size: .; cdr3_nt: TGCAGCGTTGCCTTCCGGGGGACTAGCGGGTTCCACGAGCAGTACTTC; cdr3_aa: CSVAFRGTSGFHEQYF
j_call: TRBJ1-2; v_call: TRBV5-1; cdr3_length: 15; d_call: TRBD1; clone_size: .; cdr3_nt: TGCGCCAGCAGCTTGGAGTGGGGACAGGTTCCTGGCTACACCTTC; cdr3_aa: CASSLEWGQVPGYTF
j_call: TRBJ2-7; v_call: TRBV28; cdr3_length: 18; d_call: TRBD2; clone_size: once; cdr3_nt: TGTGCCAGCAGTTCGATAGGACTAGCGGGAGGTTTCTCCTACGAGCAGTACTTC; cdr3_aa: CASSSIGLAGGFSYEQYF
j_call: TRBJ2-3; v_call: TRBV6-5; cdr3_length: 15; d_call: TRBD2; clone_size: few; cdr3_nt: TGTGCCAGCAGTTACCGCGGGAGGGTAACAGATACGCAGTATTTT; cdr3_aa: CASSYRGRVTDTQYF
j_call: TRBJ1-5; v_call: TRBV19; cdr3_length: 15; d_call: .; clone_size: .; cdr3_nt: TGTGCCAGTAGTAGAGCCGACTCTAGCAATCAGCCCCAGCATTTT; cdr3_aa: CASSRADSSNQPQHF
j_call: TRBJ2-7; v_call: TRBV2; cdr3_length: 14; d_call: TRBD2; clone_size: .; cdr3_nt: TGTGCCAGCAGCGGGTTAGCGGGAGCACACGAGCAGTACTTC; cdr3_aa: CASSGLAGAHEQYF
j_call: TRBJ2-7; v_call: TRBV5-1; cdr3_length: 14; d_call: TRBD2; clone_size: .; cdr3_nt: TGCGCCAGCAGCTCAGGGACTAGCGGGTTCGAGCAGTACTTC; cdr3_aa: CASSSGTSGFEQYF
j_call: TRBJ2-1; v_call: TRBV20-1; cdr3_length: 11; d_call: .; clone_size: once; cdr3_nt: TGCAGTGCTAGAGACGCGACGGGGCAGTTCTTC; cdr3_aa: CSARDATGQFF
j_call: TRBJ2-7; v_call: TRBV9; cdr3_length: 14; d_call: TRBD2; clone_size: .; cdr3_nt: TGTGCCAGCAGCGAGAGCGGGAGGGCGTACGAGCAGTACTTC; cdr3_aa: CASSESGRAYEQYF
j_call: TRBJ2-7; v_call: TRBV6-5; cdr3_length: 15; d_call: .; clone_size: .; cdr3_nt: TGTGCCAGCAGTTACTCGGGGCTGTTTGGCTACGAGCAGTACTTC; cdr3_aa: CASSYSGLFGYEQYF
j_call: TRBJ2-1; v_call: TRBV2; cdr3_length: 15; d_call: TRBD2; clone_size: .; cdr3_nt: TGTGCCAGCAGTAGGGGACTAGCGGGAGTCAATGAGCAGTTCTTC; cdr3_aa: CASSRGLAGVNEQFF
j_call: TRBJ1-5; v_call: TRBV6-1; cdr3_length: 15; d_call: .; clone_size: .; cdr3_nt: TGTGCCAGCAGCCCCGACACCATTAGCAATCAGCCCCAGCATTTT; cdr3_aa: CASSPDTISNQPQHF
j_call: TRBJ1-5; v_call: TRBV7-6; cdr3_length: 20; d_call: .; clone_size: .; cdr3_nt: TGTGCCAGCAGCTCCTCCGTTGCGGGGGGTCGTAGGAGAGGCAATCAGCCCCAGCATTTT; cdr3_aa: CASSSSVAGGRRRGNQPQHF
j_call: TRBJ1-1; v_call: TRBV6-5; cdr3_length: 14; d_call: TRBD1; clone_size: .; cdr3_nt: TGTGCCAGCACCCAGGGGGTGATGAACACTGAAGCTTTCTTT; cdr3_aa: CASTQGVMNTEAFF
j_call: TRBJ2-3; v_call: TRBV5-1; cdr3_length: 18; d_call: TRBD2; clone_size: .; cdr3_nt: TGCGCCAGCAGCTTGGTTCCCCTAGTGACGGGAGGCGGTGATACGCAGTATTTT; cdr3_aa: CASSLVPLVTGGGDTQYF
j_call: TRBJ2-3; v_call: TRBV6-1; cdr3_length: 15; d_call: TRBD2; clone_size: .; cdr3_nt: TGTGCCAGCAGCCTAGCGGGCCGAGAAACAGATACGCAGTATTTT; cdr3_aa: CASSLAGRETDTQYF
j_call: TRBJ2-7; v_call: TRBV27; cdr3_length: 16; d_call: TRBD1; clone_size: .; cdr3_nt: TGTGCCAGCAGTTTATCGTTGGGACAGGGTACCGACGAGCAGTACTTC; cdr3_aa: CASSLSLGQGTDEQYF
j_call: TRBJ1-1; v_call: TRBV6-1; cdr3_length: 13; d_call: TRBD1; clone_size: .; cdr3_nt: TGTGCCAGCGGTGGACAGGTCTACACTGAAGCTTTCTTT; cdr3_aa: CASGGQVYTEAFF